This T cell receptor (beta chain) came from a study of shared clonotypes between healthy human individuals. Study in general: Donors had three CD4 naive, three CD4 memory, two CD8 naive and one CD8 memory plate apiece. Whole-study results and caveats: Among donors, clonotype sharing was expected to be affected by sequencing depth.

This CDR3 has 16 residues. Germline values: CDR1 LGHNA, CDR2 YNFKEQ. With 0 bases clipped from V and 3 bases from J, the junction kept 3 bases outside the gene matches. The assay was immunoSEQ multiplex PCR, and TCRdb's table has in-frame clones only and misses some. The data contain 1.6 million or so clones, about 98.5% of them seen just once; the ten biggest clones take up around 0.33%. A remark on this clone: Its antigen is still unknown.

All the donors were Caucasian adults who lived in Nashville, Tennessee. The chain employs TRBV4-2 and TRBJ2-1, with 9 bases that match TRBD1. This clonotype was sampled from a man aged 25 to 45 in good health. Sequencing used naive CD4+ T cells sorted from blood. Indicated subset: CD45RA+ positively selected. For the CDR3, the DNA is TGTGCCAGCAGCCAAGATCTGGGACAGGGCTACAATGAGCAGTTCTTC. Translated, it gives CASSQDLGQGYNEQFF.